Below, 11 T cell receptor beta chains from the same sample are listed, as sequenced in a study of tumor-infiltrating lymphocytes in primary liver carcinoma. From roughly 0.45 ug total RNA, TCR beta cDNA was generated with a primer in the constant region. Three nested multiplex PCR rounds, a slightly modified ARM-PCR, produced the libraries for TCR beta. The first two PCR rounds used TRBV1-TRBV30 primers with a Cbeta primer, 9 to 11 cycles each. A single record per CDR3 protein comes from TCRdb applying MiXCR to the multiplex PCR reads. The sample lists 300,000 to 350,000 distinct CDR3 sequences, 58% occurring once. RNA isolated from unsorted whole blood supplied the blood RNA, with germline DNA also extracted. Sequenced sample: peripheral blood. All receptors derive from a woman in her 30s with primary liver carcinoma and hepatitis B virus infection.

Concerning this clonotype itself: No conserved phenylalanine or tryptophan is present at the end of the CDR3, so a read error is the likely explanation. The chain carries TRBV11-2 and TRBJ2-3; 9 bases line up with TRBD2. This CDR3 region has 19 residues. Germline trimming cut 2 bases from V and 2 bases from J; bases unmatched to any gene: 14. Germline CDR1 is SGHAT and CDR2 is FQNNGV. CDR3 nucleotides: TGTGCCAGCAGCTTATTCGGGACTAGCACGAGGGCGTACACAGATACGCAGTATCTT. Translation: CASSLFGTSTRAYTDTQYL.

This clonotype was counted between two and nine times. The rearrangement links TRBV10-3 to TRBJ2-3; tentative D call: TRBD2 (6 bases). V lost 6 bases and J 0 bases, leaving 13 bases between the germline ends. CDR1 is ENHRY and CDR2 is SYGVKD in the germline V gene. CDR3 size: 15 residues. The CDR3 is CAIRERLGSTDTQYF. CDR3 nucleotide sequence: TGTGCCATCAGGGAGAGACTAGGGAGCACAGATACGCAGTATTTT.

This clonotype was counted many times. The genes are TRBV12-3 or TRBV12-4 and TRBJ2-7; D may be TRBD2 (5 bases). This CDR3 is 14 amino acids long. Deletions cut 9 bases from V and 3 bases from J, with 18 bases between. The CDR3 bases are TGTGCCAGTACTAGTGAGCTAGCAAGCTACGAGCAGTACTTC. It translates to CASTSELASYEQYF.

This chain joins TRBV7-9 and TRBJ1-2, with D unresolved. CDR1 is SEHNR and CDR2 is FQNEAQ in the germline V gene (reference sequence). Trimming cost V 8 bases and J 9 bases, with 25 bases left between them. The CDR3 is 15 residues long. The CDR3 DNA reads TGTGCCAGCTCCCTTGTCGGTTCAGGTGGCGTCAGCTACACCTTC. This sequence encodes CASSLVGSGGVSYTF.

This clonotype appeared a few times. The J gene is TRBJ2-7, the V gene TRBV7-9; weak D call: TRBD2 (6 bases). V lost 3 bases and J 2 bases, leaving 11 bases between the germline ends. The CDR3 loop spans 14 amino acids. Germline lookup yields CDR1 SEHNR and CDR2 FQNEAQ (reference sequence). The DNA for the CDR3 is TGTGCCAGCAGCTTCTTCGGGAGTACCTACGAGCAGTACTTC. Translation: CASSFFGSTYEQYF.

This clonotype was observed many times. CDR3 in amino acids: CSVEGLAETQYF. The CDR3 nucleotides read TGCAGCGTCGAGGGACTAGCTGAGACCCAGTACTTC. The chain employs TRBV29-1 and TRBJ2-5, with TRBD2 matching over 9 bases. Germline V lookup: CDR1 SQVTM, CDR2 ANQGSEA. The CDR3 consists of 12 residues. The J segment lost 5 bases and the V segment lost 6 bases, leaving 4 bases of the junction unmatched.

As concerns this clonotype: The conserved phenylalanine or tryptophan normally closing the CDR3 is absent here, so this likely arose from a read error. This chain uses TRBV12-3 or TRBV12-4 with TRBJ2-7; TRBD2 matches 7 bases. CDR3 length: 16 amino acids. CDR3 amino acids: CASSLGGGTRSYGQYS. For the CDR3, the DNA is TGTGCCAGCAGTTTGGGCGGGGGAACTCGCTCCTACGGGCAGTACTCC.

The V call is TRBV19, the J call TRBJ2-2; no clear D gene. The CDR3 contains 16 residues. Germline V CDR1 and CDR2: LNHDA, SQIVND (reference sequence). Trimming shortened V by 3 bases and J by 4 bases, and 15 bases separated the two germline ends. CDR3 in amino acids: CASSIRQAILTGELFF. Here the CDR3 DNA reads TGTGCCAGTAGTATTCGGCAGGCCATCCTCACCGGGGAGCTGTTTTTT.

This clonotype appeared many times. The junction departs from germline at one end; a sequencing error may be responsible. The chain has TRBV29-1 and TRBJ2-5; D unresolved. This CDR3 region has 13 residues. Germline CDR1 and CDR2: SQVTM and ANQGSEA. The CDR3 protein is CSARGSTQGTQYF. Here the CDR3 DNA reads TGCAGCGCACGTGGGTCAACCCAAGGGACCCAGTACTTC.

The DNA for the CDR3 is TGTGCCAGCAGCTTAGCAGCGGGGTGGATGGATACGCAGTATTTT. The encoded protein is CASSLAAGWMDTQYF. The V and J genes are TRBV11-2 and TRBJ2-3, with TRBD2 matching 7 bases. The V segment lost 1 base and the J segment 6 bases; nucleotides outside the gene matches: 7. This CDR3 contains 15 residues. CDR1 and CDR2 from the germline V gene are SGHAT and FQNNGV.

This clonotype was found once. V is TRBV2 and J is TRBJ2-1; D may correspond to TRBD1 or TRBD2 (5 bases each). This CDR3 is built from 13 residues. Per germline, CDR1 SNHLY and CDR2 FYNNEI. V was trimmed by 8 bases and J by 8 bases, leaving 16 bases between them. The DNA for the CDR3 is TGTGCCAGCGGAAGTGGGGGTTCGGATGAGCAGTTCTTC. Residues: CASGSGGSDEQFF. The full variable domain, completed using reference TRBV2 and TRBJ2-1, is EPEVTQTPSHQVTQMGQEVILRCVPISNHLYFYWYRQILGQKVEFLVSFYNNEISEKSEIFDDQFSVERPDGSNFTLKIRSTKLEDSAMYFCASGSGGSDEQFFGPGTRLTVL.